This T cell receptor beta chain originates from a study of shared clonotypes between healthy human individuals. The J segment lost 5 bases and the V segment lost 5 bases, leaving 5 bases of the junction unmatched. The CDR3 covers 15 residues. Germline CDR1 is SEHNR and CDR2 is FQNEAQ (reference sequence). This clone was seen more than once but under ten times. Nashville, Tennessee was home to all donors, each a Caucasian adult. Template for every sorted-subset replicate PCR totaled around 200 ng DNA, 25,000 to 30,000 T cell genomes. The table came from immunoSEQ multiplex PCR; TCRdb's copy has only in-frame clones and leaves some out. The top ten hold 0.39% of the sample, which has some 2.3 million clones, 80% to 95% seen once.

This TCR was recovered from a young man in good health. Some clones in this sample may be carry-over from other donors' samples. Sequenced sample: naive CD4+ T cells from PBMCs. This sample's subset: CD45RA+ positively selected. The rearrangement joins TRBV7-9 to TRBJ1-4; 10 nucleotides agree with TRBD1. The chain's CDR3 is CASSLGTGENEKLFF. CDR3 bases: TGTGCCAGCAGCCTGGGGACAGGGGAAAATGAAAAACTGTTTTTT. Full variable domain (outside the CDR3, taken from reference TRBV7-9 and TRBJ1-4): DTGVSQNPRHKITKRGQNVTFRCDPISEHNRLYWYRQTLGQGPEFLTYFQNEAQLEKSRLLSDRFSAERPKGSFSTLEIQRTEQGDSAMYLCASSLGTGENEKLFFGSGTQLSVL.